This T cell receptor (beta chain) was recorded in a study of blood T cell repertoires in COVID-19. Overall study: PBMCs, B-cell-depleted T cells, or T cells were the source of the cDNA or gDNA that made up the material.

V shed 2 bases and J 5 bases; nucleotides not matched to a gene: 18. The CDR3 runs 19 residues. How the authors handled the data: For nucleated cells, counts were estimated from reference gene primer amplification. Clones were sequenced by immunoSEQ multiplex PCR, and TCRdb holds only the in-frame ones, with some missing. V and J calls plus clone size are reproduced from that table; the DNA served to infer D and trimming. The sample has about 49,000 clones, around 81% seen once. The V gene is TRBV5-3, the J gene TRBJ1-5; TRBD1 aligns across 8 bases. TRBV5-3 is noted as an ORF with a role that remains uncertain. This TCR came from a woman older than 75 with COVID-19, enrolled during active disease. Sequencing was done on a sample of peripheral blood. The CDR3 sequence: CARSFRTGIFRRGDQPQHF. For the CDR3, the DNA is TGTGCCAGAAGCTTTAGGACAGGGATTTTTCGACGGGGCGATCAGCCCCAGCATTTT.